What follows is one T cell receptor beta chain and its context. Its antigen has not been determined. Base quality data are lacking; no much larger clone is found one base away. The sample is drawn from a study of cytomegalovirus exposure and HLA in healthy donors listed by TCRdb under 2017. At the level of the whole study: An earlier analysis of 587 of the donors reported 250 to 350 Gb of sequence data and 100 million to 130 million unique TCR beta sequences from 190 million or so T cells. On average, about 240,000 unique TCR beta nucleotide sequences were sequenced per donor among 398 genotyped donors of the cohort, with about 17% of those sequences being non-productive. To predict cytomegalovirus infection status, the study brought together high-throughput TCR immunosequencing, statistical association of individual TCRs with disease status, and machine learning. Because of strong linkage in the cohort, a handful of DR-DQ haplotypes were treated as single units for association and clustering. A later genetic analysis used genome-wide SNP genotypes for about 55% of the 666 donors, treating that subset as a discovery cohort. Typing coverage varied by locus: about 620-630 donors for A, B, C, DRB1 and DQB1; 500 to 550 for DQA1; 606 for DPA1; some 470 for DPB1. The study profiled the T cell repertoires of hundreds of subjects by immunosequencing and related them to cytomegalovirus serostatus. In the later analysis, no new phenotypic data were used to find candidate immune exposures; instead, reliance was placed on TCR beta sequences and their occurrence across donors. The genetic ancestry cluster associated with self-reported Caucasian donors included approximately 85% of the 300 to 450 genotyped donors. The study was designed to test whether signatures of past pathogen exposure could be identified by cataloging public T cell receptors. Every discovery cohort repertoire had been produced on one sequencing platform. Donor age, sex, ethnicity and CMV serostatus were collected together with the repertoire data. A separate validation cohort of approximately 120 different subjects was used in addition to the roughly 700-subject first cohort. To study patterns of TCR occurrence, a later analysis re-analyzed previously published TCR beta repertoires from around 700 donors and added high-resolution HLA genotyping. An early release that covered more than 550 HLA-typed donors contained 250 to 350 gigabases of sequencing data and 80 million or so unique TCR sequences. In an earlier analysis of more than 550 of the donors, high-throughput TCR beta sequencing was used to judge whether each TCR beta V gene segment behaved as functional or pseudogenic. HLA typing included class I and class II loci at four-digit resolution. General study outcomes and caveats: A later genetic analysis reported fewer N-insertions in productive TCRs among donors in an Asian-associated ancestry cluster than the roughly 700-donor mean. A further reported finding was that TCR beta sequences accurately predicted the HLA-A and HLA-B alleles for most subjects in the first cohort. A later genetic analysis associated a missense DCLRE1C variant with V-gene and J-gene trimming of TCR beta chains, and an independent cohort replicated the association. Because the 87-base-pair reads could not distinguish some IMGT-functional V segments, including TRBV6-2 and TRBV6-3, those segments were excluded. Most TCR sequences were observed very rarely across donors, whereas some public TCRs were present in many individuals. HLA typing was unavailable for some donors at each locus, so association tests used only the typed subset. A later analysis found that most CMV-associated TCR beta chains appeared HLA-restricted, with HLA associations seemingly driven largely by CMV exposure. It was suggested by the authors that the approach could potentially be generalized to other disease states and immunological phenotypes. Linkage disequilibrium might explain the correlated functional status among segregating V segments, but an unknown experimental factor could not be excluded. In an earlier analysis of about 550 of the donors, most TCR beta V segments were observed in productive rearrangements about 90% or about 30% of the time, broadly matching IMGT annotations. The classifier was reported to diagnose cytomegalovirus status with high specificity and sensitivity in both the original cohort and the validation cohort. In the study, 150 to 200 TCR beta chains were listed as associated with cytomegalovirus. Immune exposure information for the cohort was limited to CMV serostatus. In a later analysis, the rate of TCR association differed among HLA loci, with DRB1 alleles having the most associated TCRs and HLA-C alleles having the fewest. Presence/absence analyses assumed roughly uniform sequencing depth across donors, an assumption that may not hold. When HLA alleles, especially DR and DQ, strongly co-occurred, attributing TCR associations to individual alleles was difficult. Specific HLA alleles were associated with 16,951 TCR beta sequences at a false discovery rate of 0.05 in a later analysis. A cluster of highly shared sequence variants was judged likely to be a technical artifact of the sequencing pipeline. In a later analysis, HLA-associated TCR beta chains showed more clonal expansion and lower generation probabilities than non-associated chains that were equally common. Because counts were too low, more than 15 rarely observed V segments, including chromosome 9 orphons, were left out of the earlier analysis of 500 to 650 of the donors. This cohort had only TCR beta chains sequenced, and the lack of alpha or paired-chain data limited which features could be detected. In vitro tests confirmed that a few of the cytomegalovirus-associated TCR beta chains recognize cytomegalovirus antigens. A later analysis reported that several top co-occurrence clusters appeared linked to parvovirus B19, influenza, CMV and Epstein-Barr virus.

For CDR1 and CDR2, the germline V gene (reference sequence) lists SEHNR and FQNEAQ. V is cut back by 5 bases and J by 4 bases, with 8 bases in the junction unmatched. The CDR3 numbers 16 residues from cysteine through phenylalanine. The CDR3 DNA has 48 bases and is translated from base 1. Library prep was done by the immunoSEQ multiplex PCR assay. A mixture of 60 forward primers for TCR Vbeta segments and 13 reverse primers for TCR Jbeta segments was used in the multiplex PCR. The CDR3 region of rearranged TCR beta genes was amplified from genomic DNA by a multiplex PCR assay. Amplified TCR beta libraries were sequenced as 87-base-pair reads on the Illumina HiSeq System. Per the source publication's procedure: A later analysis tallied 75 million to 95 million unique TCR beta chains across the 700 or so repertoires, and approximately 12 million of those chains were shared by two or more donors. A nearest-neighbor algorithm error-corrected the raw reads and collapsed the reads into unique sequences, merging closely related sequences to remove PCR and sequencing errors. CDR3 sequences were aligned to IMGT reference sequences to assign V, D and J gene segments. For a sequence to be retained, a match of at least six nucleotides to both a V gene segment and a J gene segment was required. A rearrangement counted as productive if the CDR3 had no stop codons and remained in frame with V and J, and every other rearrangement counted as non-productive. CDR3 was defined by IMGT convention, running from the second conserved V-encoded cysteine to the conserved J-encoded phenylalanine. In an earlier analysis of approximately 590 of the donors, sequences lacking an unambiguous match to a single V gene segment were excluded. An earlier analysis of 500 to 700 of the donors classified V segments as functional when productive rearrangements were above 56.7% and as segregating when the standard deviation between donors was above 5%. A statistical classification framework was built for diagnosing cytomegalovirus status from the catalog of TCR beta chain sequences. A later analysis assigned V and J genes by comparing TCR nucleotide sequences with IMGT/GENE-DB human TR gene sequences. A later analysis assigned CDR3 sequences and most-parsimonious VDJ recombination scenarios with the TCRdist pipeline. In a later analysis, each TCR beta chain was defined by its CDR3 amino acid sequence together with its V-gene family, and reads lacking a unique V-gene family were excluded. In a later analysis, approximately 640 highly shared, low-generation-probability nucleotide sequences were removed to address suspected cross-contamination and a sequencing artifact. In a later analysis, a clonal expansion index for each public chain was calculated from normalized within-repertoire ranks of inferred template counts. In a later analysis, generation probabilities were computed using a VDJ recombination model fitted to out-of-frame rearrangements, and the results were checked against IGoR. Hypergeometric tests were used in a later analysis to score TCR-TCR, TCR-HLA and TCR-CMV co-occurrence, with a repertoire-size bias correction applied to the TCR pairs. A later analysis estimated false discovery rates by permuting HLA or CMV assignments 20 times. In a later analysis, co-occurring TCRs were grouped using DBSCAN, and TCRdist sequence similarity was added for clustering within HLA-allele-positive subsets. For co-occurrence clustering, repertoires with fewer than 30,000 or more than 120,000 public chains were excluded, along with roughly 5 repertoires with anomalous nucleotide sharing. TCRdb mirrors the immuneACCESS table, restricted to in-frame sequences. Some clones are absent from its copies; in checked studies, under half trace to an unresolved V gene, and the reason for the others is unknown. V and J calls plus clone size are reproduced from that table; the DNA served to infer D and trimming. Here the sample has 150,000 or so clones; around 79% occur a single time. About 0.91% of the sample is in the top ten clones.

The cohort was made up of several hundred healthy bone marrow donors. At the time of sampling, all cohort members were nominally healthy, though unrecorded immune exposures were likely present. The donor tested CMV seropositive, placing the donor among the approximately 290 seropositive members of the cohort. A peripheral blood sample was collected from each donor, and TCR beta sequencing was performed on peripheral blood mononuclear cells. The Qiagen DNeasy Blood Extraction Kit was used to extract genomic DNA from the blood cell samples. What was sequenced was PBMCs. The sequence came from a woman in her forties or fifties in good health and CMV-seropositive. Here the chain combines TRBV7-9 and TRBJ1-1, and 12 junction bases match TRBD1. The CDR3 corresponds to CASSTGTGGGSTEAFF. The DNA sequence is TGTGCCAGCAGCACCGGGACAGGGGGCGGGAGCACTGAAGCTTTCTTT. This CDR3, with the reference TRBV7-9 and TRBJ1-1 proteins standing in past its ends, gives the full variable domain DTGVSQNPRHKITKRGQNVTFRCDPISEHNRLYWYRQTLGQGPEFLTYFQNEAQLEKSRLLSDRFSAERPKGSFSTLEIQRTEQGDSAMYLCASSTGTGGGSTEAFFGQGTRLTVV.